This T cell receptor beta chain comes out of a study of blood T cell repertoires in COVID-19. On the study more broadly: Acute-phase and convalescent COVID-19 samples originated in the United States, Italy and Spain. Nucleic acid was either cDNA or gDNA, and it came from T cells, B-cell-depleted T cells, or PBMCs.

Authors' methods: Quantification of nucleated cells was approximated via reference gene primer amplification. Measured with immunoSEQ multiplex PCR; TCRdb has only the in-frame clones, and not every one. The D gene and trimming were derived from the DNA, and the V and J assignments and clone size from that table. The table lists hundreds of thousands of clones, 89% of them singletons. This CDR3 is 11 amino acids long. V was cut by 3 bases and J by 5 bases, with 6 bases left in between. Germline V CDR1 and CDR2: DFQATT, SNEGSKA (reference sequence). The sample consisted of peripheral blood. The receptor was derived from a man aged 40-49 years with acute or convalescent COVID-19. V gene TRBV20-1 combines with J gene TRBJ2-3; D is unclear. The CDR3 sequence: CSASPGDTQYF. The DNA of the CDR3 is TGCAGTGCTAGTCCAGGAGATACGCAGTATTTT.